This is a list of T cell receptor beta chains from one sample in a study of vaccination effects on CD4 cells after COVID-19. Their cognate antigens are unknown. TCRdb's copy holds only in-frame clones and misses some; the assay was immunoSEQ multiplex PCR. The profile covers about 57,000 clones, with about 78% appearing a single time and more than 4% taken by the ten largest. The source was CD4+ T cells from PBMCs cultured without peptide, collected after COVID-19 vaccination. The receptors were gathered from a human donor who received a COVID-19 vaccine. Each CDR3 is given with its conserved first and last residue. A D gene is named only where the DNA matches it firmly. The listing skips clone size in some rows; elsewhere it reads once, few, many or a size class.

clone size | D gene | J gene | V gene | CDR3 DNA | CDR3 protein
. | TRBD1 | TRBJ1-2 | TRBV19 | TGTGCCAGTAGCACAGGGGCTAACTATGGCTACACCTTC | CASSTGANYGYTF
. | . | TRBJ2-7 | TRBV3-1/TRBV3-2 | TGTGCCAGCGGCGACAGGGAGCAGTACTTC | CASGDREQYF
. | . | TRBJ2-1 | TRBV15 | TGTGCCACCCATGACACAGGGTTCCGTGGCTCAAGGGAGCAGTTCTTC | CATHDTGFRGSREQFF
few | . | TRBJ1-3 | TRBV11-3 | TGTGCCAGCAGCTGGCCCAGGAAAGGCCTAGCGGGAAACACCATATATTTT | CASSWPRKGLAGNTIYF
few | . | TRBJ1-3 | TRBV5-1 | TGCGCCAGCAGCTTGGACCAGGTTGACTCTGGAAACACCATATATTTT | CASSLDQVDSGNTIYF
. | TRBD1 | TRBJ1-2 | TRBV28 | TGTGCCAGCAGTCCCATCGACAGGGTGACGGGTGGCTACACCTTC | CASSPIDRVTGGYTF
. | . | TRBJ1-2 | TRBV4-2 | TGTGCCAGCAGCCAAGATTTGGTTTCAAACTATGGCTACACCTTC | CASSQDLVSNYGYTF
few | TRBD1 | TRBJ1-2 | TRBV3-1/TRBV3-2 | TGTGCCAGCAGCCAACGGACAGGGGCTAACTATGGCTACACCTTC | CASSQRTGANYGYTF
. | . | TRBJ2-1 | TRBV30 | TGTGCCTGGAGCCGGGGTAGCTCCTACAATGAGCAGTTCTTC | CAWSRGSSYNEQFF
. | . | TRBJ1-1 | TRBV19 | TGTGCCAGTAGTGGCCCGGTTATGAACACTGAAGCTTTCTTT | CASSGPVMNTEAFF
. | . | TRBJ2-7 | TRBV21-1 | TGTGCCAGCAGCAATGACCTTGGACAGGTAATTTACTACGAGCAGTACTTC | CASSNDLGQVIYYEQYF
. | . | TRBJ2-3 | TRBV20-1 | TGCAGTGCTAGTAACGGGGGGCAGGAAGATACGCAGTATTTT | CSASNGGQEDTQYF
. | . | TRBJ2-7 | TRBV9 | TGTGCCAGCAGCGTAGGAACAGCAACCTACGAGCAGTACTTC | CASSVGTATYEQYF
. | TRBD2 | TRBJ2-3 | TRBV5-1 | TGCGCCAGCAGCTTAGGACTAGCCCCAGATACGCAGTATTTT | CASSLGLAPDTQYF
once | . | TRBJ2-3 | TRBV19 | TGTGCCAGTAGTATAGGTCCAGCGGGCCCACAGGATACGCAGTATTTT | CASSIGPAGPQDTQYF
. | . | TRBJ2-3 | TRBV10-1 | TGCGCCGGAACGGGGTGTTCCAGGGTGCCAGATACGCAGTATTTT | CAGTGCSRVPDTQYF
. | . | TRBJ2-3 | TRBV10-3 | TGTGCCATCAGTGTGGGGTCAGGGGATGCCACAGATACGCAGTATTTT | CAISVGSGDATDTQYF
. | TRBD1 | TRBJ2-4 | TRBV4-3 | TGCGCCAGCAGCCAAGGACGGGGCCAGGGGGCGAGGGGCAAAAACATTCAGTACTTC | CASSQGRGQGARGKNIQYF
. | TRBD2 | TRBJ2-3 | TRBV5-6 | TGTGCCAGCAGCTTGACACTAGCGGGATTGAATACGCAGTATTTT | CASSLTLAGLNTQYF
few | . | TRBJ1-5 | TRBV3-1/TRBV3-2 | TGTGCCAGCTTGGGTCAGCCCCAGCATTTT | CASLGQPQHF
few | TRBD1 | TRBJ1-2 | TRBV5-1 | TGCGCCAGCAGCTTGGGGGGACAGGCGAGCTATGGCTACACCTTC | CASSLGGQASYGYTF
. | . | TRBJ2-5 | TRBV5-5 | TGTGCCAGCAGCTTGGAGCCCCGGGAGACCCAGTACTTC | CASSLEPRETQYF
. | TRBD1 | TRBJ1-3 | TRBV3-1/TRBV3-2 | TGTGCCAGCAGCCAACAGGGGGCTGGAAACACCATATATTTT | CASSQQGAGNTIYF
few | . | TRBJ2-3 | TRBV6-1 | TGTGCCAGCAGTGAAGCGGGCGGGGGCACAGATACGCAGTATTTT | CASSEAGGGTDTQYF
once | . | TRBJ2-1 | TRBV30 | TGTGCCTGGACCCCTCCGAATACCTTGAATGAGCAGTTCTTC | CAWTPPNTLNEQFF
. | TRBD1 | TRBJ2-7 | TRBV19 | TGTGCCAGTAGTGACGTAGAGGGGGCGCAGCAGTACTTC | CASSDVEGAQQYF
. | TRBD2 | TRBJ2-5 | TRBV5-1 | TGCGCCAGCCATTTGGGGGGACTAGCGGCCCAAGAGACCCAGTACTTC | CASHLGGLAAQETQYF
few | TRBD1 | TRBJ1-5 | TRBV19 | TGTGCCAGTAGTCCGGGACAGGGATCACACCAGCCCCAGCATTTT | CASSPGQGSHQPQHF
. | . | TRBJ2-3 | TRBV30 | TGTGCCTGGAGTGTAAGGGCAACTTCCACAGATACGCAGTATTTT | CAWSVRATSTDTQYF
. | . | TRBJ2-1 | TRBV5-6 | TGTGCCAGCAGCTTCCAGGTTAGGTCCTACAATGAGCAGTTCTTC | CASSFQVRSYNEQFF
. | . | TRBJ2-3 | TRBV20-1 | TGCAGTGCTAGAAGAGGAGATACGCAGTATTTT | CSARRGDTQYF
few | . | TRBJ1-1 | TRBV19 | TGTGCCAGCAGAAGAGCGAACACTGAAGCTTTCTTT | CASRRANTEAFF
. | . | TRBJ2-7 | TRBV6-2/TRBV6-3 | TGTGCCAGCAGCCTTGTGGGAGGCGAGCAGTACTTC | CASSLVGGEQYF
. | TRBD1 | TRBJ2-1 | TRBV27 | TGTGCCAGCAGTCTCGCCCCAAACGCCGGACAGGGTAGAGGTGAGCAGTTCTTC | CASSLAPNAGQGRGEQFF
. | TRBD2 | TRBJ2-3 | TRBV2 | TGTGCCAGCAGCCCCGGACTAGCGGGATCAGATACGCAGTATTTT | CASSPGLAGSDTQYF
. | TRBD1 | TRBJ2-3 | TRBV4-1 | TGCGCCAGCAGCCGAGGGGACAGAACCGCTCTCACAGATACGCAGTATTTT | CASSRGDRTALTDTQYF
once | . | TRBJ2-3 | TRBV2 | TGTGCCAGCTCTTGGGGGGCCCGGGGAGATACGCAGTATTTT | CASSWGARGDTQYF
. | . | TRBJ1-4 | TRBV3-1/TRBV3-2 | TGTGCCAGCAGCCCTCTGGGAGGGGTGGGAGAAAAACTGTTTTTT | CASSPLGGVGEKLFF
. | . | TRBJ1-2 | TRBV30 | TGTGCCTGGACCCCAGGGACTAACTATGGCTACACCTTC | CAWTPGTNYGYTF
. | TRBD2 | TRBJ2-7 | TRBV27 | TGTGCCAGCAGTCCTCGGAGGGCTAGCGGGAGCGAGCAGTACTTC | CASSPRRASGSEQYF
. | . | TRBJ1-2 | TRBV7-9 | TGTGCCAGCAGCTTAGGGGGGCCATCCAGGTCCACCTTC | CASSLGGPSRSTF
. | . | TRBJ2-7 | TRBV4-3 | TGCGCCAGCAGCCAAGATGGAGGAGGGATTGGGTCCTACGAGCAGTACTTC | CASSQDGGGIGSYEQYF
. | TRBD1 | TRBJ1-2 | TRBV4-3 | TGCGCCAGCCAGCGTAAGGGGGCTAGTGGCTACACCTTC | CASQRKGASGYTF
once | . | TRBJ2-1 | TRBV27 | TGTGCCAGCAGTTTTAGAGCGGGCTACAATGAGCAGTTCTTC | CASSFRAGYNEQFF
. | TRBD1 | TRBJ1-2 | TRBV7-2 | TGTGCCAGCAGCTTAGTAGGACAGGCAGGTGGCTACACCTTC | CASSLVGQAGGYTF
. | TRBD1 | TRBJ1-1 | TRBV15 | TGTGCCACCAGCGAGGACAGGGGGCCGATGGACACTGAAGCTTTCTTT | CATSEDRGPMDTEAFF
. | . | TRBJ2-1 | TRBV28 | TGTGCCAGCAGTTTAGGGAACCTAGAGGAGCAGTTCTTC | CASSLGNLEEQFF
. | . | TRBJ2-7 | TRBV7-2 | TGTGCCAGCAGCTTAGGGACAGAGAGCTACGAGCAGTACTTC | CASSLGTESYEQYF
few | . | TRBJ1-2 | TRBV30 | TGTGCCTGGAGTGTATCCCCGACCTATGGCTACACCTTC | CAWSVSPTYGYTF
. | . | TRBJ1-2 | TRBV29-1 | TGCAGCGTCCGAGGGGATGGCTACACCTTC | CSVRGDGYTF
. | . | TRBJ2-1 | TRBV7-6 | TGTGCCAGCAGCTTAGGGCGGGTCTACAATGAGCAGTTCTTC | CASSLGRVYNEQFF
. | . | TRBJ1-4 | TRBV6-2/TRBV6-3 | TGTGCCAGCAGTTGGCTGACGGGAACTAATGAAAAACTGTTTTTT | CASSWLTGTNEKLFF